Presented here are 20 T cell receptor beta chains from one specimen sequenced in a study of shared clonotypes between healthy human individuals. Repertoires were generated with immunoSEQ multiplex PCR, while TCRdb's copy carries only in-frame clones and drops some. The sample gives more than 450,000 clones, about four fifths of which show up once; 13% is in the top ten. Sequenced material: PBMCs. These receptors came from a woman aged 40 to 50 in good health. Some clones in this sample may be carry-over from other donors' samples.

This clone has a handful of counts. The rearrangement uses TRBV27 and TRBJ1-1; D is ambiguous. The CDR3 extends over 13 amino acids. The V end lost 2 bases, the J end lost 4 bases, and 8 bases lay between the germline ends. CDR1 is MNHEY, CDR2 SMNVEV, per germline (reference sequence). In nucleotides, the CDR3 is TGTGCCAGCAGTTTACACTGGAGCACTGAAGCTTTCTTT. Translation: CASSLHWSTEAFF.

The rearrangement uses TRBV28 and TRBJ2-7; D might be TRBD2 (6 bases). CDR3 length equals 16 residues. Germline CDR1 is MDHEN and CDR2 is SYDVKM. With 4 bases removed from V and 2 bases from J, the gap between germline ends came to 18 bases. The CDR3 protein is CASSSPRDLGTYEQYF. CDR3 DNA sequence: TGTGCCAGCAGTTCCCCCCGGGACTTAGGAACCTACGAGCAGTACTTC.

V is TRBV5-8 and J is TRBJ1-2, with 7 bases aligning to TRBD1. Per germline, CDR1 SGHTS and CDR2 YDEGEE. The trim removed 3 bases at V and 8 bases at J, leaving 13 bases unmatched. The CDR3 totals 15 residues. The CDR3 protein is CASSSRDSALEGYTF. The DNA of the CDR3 is TGTGCCAGCAGCTCCCGGGACAGCGCCTTGGAGGGCTACACCTTC.

The chain joins TRBV5-1 to TRBJ2-3, with 14 bases matching TRBD2. V lost 0 bases and J lost 3; bases outside the gene matches: 6. Germline V CDR1 and CDR2: SGHRS, YFSETQ. This CDR3 has 18 residues. The DNA for the CDR3 is TGCGCCAGCAGCTTGGTGGGGACTAGCGGGAGTCGTACAGATACGCAGTATTTT. Translated: CASSLVGTSGSRTDTQYF.

The rearrangement joins TRBV10-3 to TRBJ1-5; 10 bases line up with TRBD1. Germline CDR1 ENHRY, CDR2 SYGVKD. J gave up 7 bases and V 1 base, and 4 bases lay outside the gene matches. The CDR3 extends over 15 amino acids. The CDR3 coding sequence is TGTGCCATCAGTGAGTTTGACAGGGGGCAACAGCCCCAGCATTTT. It encodes CAISEFDRGQQPQHF.

This chain uses TRBV28 with TRBJ1-2; 8 nucleotides line up with TRBD1. Germline-derived CDR1 and CDR2 are MDHEN and SYDVKM. The CDR3 spans 17 residues. J gave up 3 bases and V 4 bases, and 13 bases lay outside the gene matches. CDR3 DNA sequence: TGTGCCAGCAGTTCCCATCTACTCCCAGGGGGCGACTATGGCTACACCTTC. This codes for CASSSHLLPGGDYGYTF.

This rearrangement joins TRBV2 to TRBJ2-3; D not certain. In germline, CDR1 is SNHLY, CDR2 FYNNEI. With 7 bases removed from V and 6 bases from J, the gap between germline ends came to 20 bases. The CDR3 is 15 residues long. The CDR3 sequence: CASTPRLPPRDTQYF. In nucleotides, the CDR3 is TGTGCCAGCACCCCGAGGCTTCCTCCGAGGGATACGCAGTATTTT. Full variable domain (outside the CDR3, taken from reference TRBV2 and TRBJ2-3): EPEVTQTPSHQVTQMGQEVILRCVPISNHLYFYWYRQILGQKVEFLVSFYNNEISEKSEIFDDQFSVERPDGSNFTLKIRSTKLEDSAMYFCASTPRLPPRDTQYFGPGTRLTVL.

J is TRBJ2-1 and V is TRBV4-1; 11 positions agree with TRBD2. The CDR3 sequence is 21 residues long. The junction had 16 bases not matched to a gene; V was cut back by 1 base and J by 2 bases. CDR1 is MGHRA and CDR2 is YSYEKL in the germline V gene. CDR3 in amino acids: CASSQGTGALAGVSPYNEQFF. The CDR3 nucleotides read TGCGCCAGCAGCCAAGGGACAGGGGCACTAGCGGGAGTTTCTCCCTACAATGAGCAGTTCTTC.

The chain is built from TRBV27 and TRBJ2-5; weak D call: TRBD2 (6 bases). Trimming removed 6 bases from V and 6 bases from J, with 17 bases in between. The CDR3 is 14 amino acids. The germline gives CDR1 MNHEY, CDR2 SMNVEV (reference sequence). The CDR3 region is CASSTLRAGKTQYF. The DNA of the CDR3 is TGTGCCAGCAGCACCCTGCGGGCGGGGAAGACCCAGTACTTC.

This clone was seen repeatedly, ten times or more. V and J are TRBV10-2 and TRBJ1-5, with D hard to call. CDR1 WSHSY and CDR2 SAAADI come from the germline V gene. Trimming pared 8 bases from V and 3 bases from J, leaving 5 bases between. The CDR3 contains 11 residues. CDR3 sequence (DNA): TGCGCCAGCGGGTACAATCAGCCCCAGCATTTT. It yields the protein CASGYNQPQHF.

This clone was seen a single time. The junction and the germline gene differ at one end; a read error may be behind it. The chain joins TRBV6-4 to TRBJ2-2, with TRBD2 as a possible D gene (5 bases). The CDR3 runs to 13 residues. Germline CDR1 and CDR2: MRHNA and SNTAGT. The CDR3 DNA is TGTGCCAGCAGGGACTTAGGCACCGGGGAGCTGTTTTTT. It codes for CASRDLGTGELFF.

About this clone: Only one base separates this from a far larger clonotype, so it likely reflects a read error. Different DNA sequences within this sample yield the same CDR3. The chain carries TRBV6-5 and TRBJ1-1, with a weak D call TRBD1 (6 bases). V was trimmed by 5 bases and J by 1 base, leaving 8 bases between them. The CDR3 extends over 13 amino acids. CDR1 MNHEY and CDR2 SVGAGI come from the germline V gene. DNA of the CDR3: TGTGCCAGCAGTCTCAGGGGGAACACTGAAGCTTTCTTT. It yields the protein CASSLRGNTEAFF.

V and J are TRBV13 and TRBJ2-3, with 14 bases identical to TRBD2. V dropped 4 bases and J dropped 5; count of bases not matched to a gene: 5. The CDR3 loop spans 16 amino acids. Germline loops: CDR1 PRHDT, CDR2 FYEKMQ (reference sequence). The CDR3 bases are TGTGCCAGCAGCTCGGGACTAGCGGGAGTGGGAGATACGCAGTATTTT. This encodes CASSSGLAGVGDTQYF.

This clone has only one observation. V is TRBV2 and J is TRBJ2-7; 7 positions match TRBD2. V was pared by 7 bases and J by 0 bases, with 6 bases of the junction left unmatched. The germline gives CDR1 SNHLY, CDR2 FYNNEI. The length of the CDR3 is 14 residues. In DNA form, the CDR3 reads TGTGCCAGCATAGCGGGTCCAAACTCCTACGAGCAGTACTTC. Translating it yields CASIAGPNSYEQYF.

The chain is built from TRBV4-2 and TRBJ2-7; 7 positions match TRBD2. V shed 1 base and J 3 bases; nucleotides not matched to a gene: 9. The CDR3 length is 16 residues. CDR1 LGHNA and CDR2 YNFKEQ come from the germline V gene. CDR3 in amino acids: CASSQGGVGLRYEQYF. The CDR3 DNA reads as TGTGCCAGCAGCCAAGGGGGAGTGGGACTACGCTACGAGCAGTACTTC.

The chain couples TRBV18 to TRBJ2-7, with TRBD2 matching 8 bases. V lost 3 bases, J lost 3 bases, and 7 bases stayed unmatched. This CDR3 region has 15 residues. Germline V CDR1 and CDR2: KGHSH, LQKENI. The DNA for the CDR3 is TGTGCCAGCTCACCCTCCGGGGGGGGGCTCTACGAGCAGTACTTC. Amino acid sequence: CASSPSGGGLYEQYF. The variable domain in full, with the rest retrieved from reference TRBV18 and TRBJ2-7, is NAGVMQNPRHLVRRRGQEARLRCSPMKGHSHVYWYRQLPEEGLKFMVYLQKENIIDESGMPKERFSAEFPKEGPSILRIQQVVRGDSAAYFCASSPSGGGLYEQYFGPGTRLTVT.

CDR3 nucleotide sequence: TGTGCCAGTAGTGCCCGGGACGGTGAAGCTTTCTTT. Translated, it gives CASSARDGEAFF. V usage is TRBV19 and J usage is TRBJ1-1; D might be TRBD1 (5 bases). The CDR3 length is 12 residues. V shed 5 bases and J shed 7 bases, with 11 bases lying between them. Germline loops: CDR1 LNHDA, CDR2 SQIVND (reference sequence).

The chain joins TRBV5-1 to TRBJ2-1; weak D call: TRBD1 (6 bases). V lost 4 bases to trimming and J lost 0 bases, with 11 bases between them. This CDR3 has 15 residues. CDR1 is SGHRS, CDR2 YFSETQ, per germline. The CDR3 sequence is CASSPTGGSYNEQFF. CDR3 nucleotide sequence: TGCGCCAGCAGCCCGACAGGAGGCTCCTACAATGAGCAGTTCTTC.

The chain carries TRBV19 and TRBJ2-7; 9 bases align to TRBD2. Germline lookup yields CDR1 LNHDA and CDR2 SQIVND (reference sequence). The CDR3 sequence is 16 residues long. The trim removed 4 bases at V and 3 bases at J, leaving 10 bases unmatched. The CDR3 is CASSRLAGTELYEQYF. CDR3 nucleotide sequence: TGTGCCAGTAGTAGGCTAGCGGGGACTGAACTCTACGAGCAGTACTTC. Supplemented by reference TRBV19 and TRBJ2-7, the full variable domain reads DGGITQSPKYLFRKEGQNVTLSCEQNLNHDAMYWYRQDPGQGLRLIYYSQIVNDFQKGDIAEGYSVSREKKESFPLTVTSAQKNPTAFYLCASSRLAGTELYEQYFGPGTRLTVT.

The V gene is TRBV10-3, the J gene TRBJ2-6; TRBD1 aligns across 7 bases. CDR1 ENHRY and CDR2 SYGVKD come from the germline V gene. This CDR3 is 15 amino acids long. V dropped 8 bases and J dropped 2; count of bases not matched to a gene: 6. The CDR3 region is CAISEGAAGANVLTF. In DNA form, the CDR3 reads TGTGCCATCTCCGAGGGGGCTGCTGGGGCCAACGTCCTGACTTTC.